Sequencing of this TCR beta chain was carried out in a study of shared clonotypes between healthy human individuals. The V end was cut by 6 bases, the J end by 2 bases, with 15 bases between. CDR1 and CDR2 (germline): SQVTM, ANQGSEA. The CDR3 runs to 14 residues. Study-wide results and limits: Memory subsets generally showed lower estimated richness than naive subsets. Relative to clonotypes present in all four donors, those not shared had lower generation probabilities.

The assay used deep level. The protocol was immunoSEQ multiplex PCR, while the TCRdb copy is restricted to in-frame clones and leaves out a portion. This table has more than 1,200,000 clones, approximately 98.5% appearing once. Details on this clone: No antigen is known for it.

The receptor's source is a man aged 25 to 45 in good health. The sample comprised naive CD4+ T cells sorted from blood. Regarding subset: CD45RA+ positively selected. This chain joins TRBV29-1 and TRBJ2-3, with D possibly TRBD1 on 6 matching bases. The CDR3 loop reads CSVRLGATTDTQYF. As DNA, the CDR3 is TGCAGCGTGCGGCTGGGGGCCACCACAGATACGCAGTATTTT.